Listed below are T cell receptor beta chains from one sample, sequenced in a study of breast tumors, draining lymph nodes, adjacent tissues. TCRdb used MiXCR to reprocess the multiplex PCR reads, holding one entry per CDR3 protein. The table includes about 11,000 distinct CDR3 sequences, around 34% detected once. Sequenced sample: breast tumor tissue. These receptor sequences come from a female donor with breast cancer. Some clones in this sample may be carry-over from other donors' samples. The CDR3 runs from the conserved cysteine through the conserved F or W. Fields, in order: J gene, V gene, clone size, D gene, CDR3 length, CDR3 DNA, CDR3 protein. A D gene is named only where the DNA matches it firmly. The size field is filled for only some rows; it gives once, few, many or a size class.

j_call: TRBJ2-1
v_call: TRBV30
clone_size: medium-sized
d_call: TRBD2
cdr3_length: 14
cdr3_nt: TGTGCCGGCGGAGCGGGAGGGCCCCACAATGAGCAGTTCTTC
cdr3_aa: CAGGAGGPHNEQFF

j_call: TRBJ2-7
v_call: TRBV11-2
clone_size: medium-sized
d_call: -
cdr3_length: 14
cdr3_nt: TGTGCCAGCAGCTCGGACAGACAGACCTACGAGCAGTACTTC
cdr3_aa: CASSSDRQTYEQYF

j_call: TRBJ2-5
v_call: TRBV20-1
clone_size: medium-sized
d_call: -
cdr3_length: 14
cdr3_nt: TGCAGTGCTAGATCCGGGAACCCCCAAGAGACCCAGTACTTC
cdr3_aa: CSARSGNPQETQYF

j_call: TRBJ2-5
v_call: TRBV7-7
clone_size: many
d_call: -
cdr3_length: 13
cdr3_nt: TGTGCTAGCAGCAAGGGGGGGGAAGAGACCCAGTACTTC
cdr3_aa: CASSKGGEETQYF

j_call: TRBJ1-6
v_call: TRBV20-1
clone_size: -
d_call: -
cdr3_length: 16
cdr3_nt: TGCAGTGCTAGAGGGCGGGTTCCGGACAGCAATTCACCCCTCCACTTT
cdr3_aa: CSARGRVPDSNSPLHF

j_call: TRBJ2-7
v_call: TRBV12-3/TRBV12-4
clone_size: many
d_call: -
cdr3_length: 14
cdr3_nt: TGTGCCAGCAGCCCCGGTACTCCCTTTTACGAGCAGTACTTC
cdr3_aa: CASSPGTPFYEQYF

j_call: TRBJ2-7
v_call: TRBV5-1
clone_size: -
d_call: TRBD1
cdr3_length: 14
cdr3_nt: TGCGCCAGCAGACCGGGACAGCGTACCTACGAGCAGTACTTC
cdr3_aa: CASRPGQRTYEQYF

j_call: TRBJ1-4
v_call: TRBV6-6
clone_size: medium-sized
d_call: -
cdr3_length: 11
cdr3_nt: TGTGCCAGCAGTTTTGATGAAAAACTGTTTTTT
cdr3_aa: CASSFDEKLFF

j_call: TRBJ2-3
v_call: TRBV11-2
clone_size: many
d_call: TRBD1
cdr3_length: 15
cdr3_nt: TGTGCCAGCAGCTTAGGGACAGGGGACACAGATACGCAGTATTTT
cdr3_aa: CASSLGTGDTDTQYF

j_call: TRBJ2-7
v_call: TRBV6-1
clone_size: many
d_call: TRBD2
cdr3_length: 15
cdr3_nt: TGTGCCAGCAGCGCCGGGACTAGCGGGACCTACGAGCAGTACTTC
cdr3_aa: CASSAGTSGTYEQYF

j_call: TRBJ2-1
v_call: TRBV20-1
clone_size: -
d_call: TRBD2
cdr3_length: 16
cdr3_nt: TGCAGTGCTAGAACGGCGGCGGGAGACTCCTACAATGAGCAGTTCTTC
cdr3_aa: CSARTAAGDSYNEQFF

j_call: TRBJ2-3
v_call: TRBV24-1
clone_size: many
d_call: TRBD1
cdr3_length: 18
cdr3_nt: TGTGCCACCAGTGATTCTACCGGGACAGGGGGTTCAACAGATACGCAGTATTTT
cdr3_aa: CATSDSTGTGGSTDTQYF

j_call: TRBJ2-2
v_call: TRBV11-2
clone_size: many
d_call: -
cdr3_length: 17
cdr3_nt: TGTGCCAGCAGGCCCAGGGGGGGCAGGGGAAACACCGGGGAGCTGTTTTTT
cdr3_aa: CASRPRGGRGNTGELFF

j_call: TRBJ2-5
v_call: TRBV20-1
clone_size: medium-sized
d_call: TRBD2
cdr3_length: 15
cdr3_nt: TGCAGTGCTAGCCCCCTAGCGGGAGTCCAAGAGACCCAGTACTTC
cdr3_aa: CSASPLAGVQETQYF

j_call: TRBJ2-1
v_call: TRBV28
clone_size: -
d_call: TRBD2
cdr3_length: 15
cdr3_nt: TGTGCCAGCAGTACGGGAGGGACGTTATACAATGAGCGGTTCTTC
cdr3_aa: CASSTGGTLYNERFF

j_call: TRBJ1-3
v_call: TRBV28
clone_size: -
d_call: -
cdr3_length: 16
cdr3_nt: TGTGCCAGCAGTTTACATAACCCAGGCTCTGGATACACCATATATTTT
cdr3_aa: CASSLHNPGSGYTIYF

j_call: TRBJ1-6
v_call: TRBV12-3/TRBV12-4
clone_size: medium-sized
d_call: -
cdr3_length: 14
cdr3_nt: TGTGCCAGCAAACTTGGGACGGAGAATTCACCCCTCCACTTT
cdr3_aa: CASKLGTENSPLHF

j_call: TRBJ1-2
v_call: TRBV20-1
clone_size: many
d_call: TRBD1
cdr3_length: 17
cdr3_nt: TGCAGTGCTAGAGACTTATCCGGGACAGGGGACCCCTATGGCTACACCTTC
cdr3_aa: CSARDLSGTGDPYGYTF

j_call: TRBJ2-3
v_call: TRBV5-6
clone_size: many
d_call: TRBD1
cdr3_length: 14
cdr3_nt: TGTGCCAGCAGAGGACAGGGGGAGGTGGATACGCAGTATTTT
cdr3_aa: CASRGQGEVDTQYF

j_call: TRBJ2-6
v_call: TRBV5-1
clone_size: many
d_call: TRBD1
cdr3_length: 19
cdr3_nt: TGCGCCAGCAGCAGTGCCGGGGACAGGGGGCACTCTGGGGCCAACGTCCTGACTTTC
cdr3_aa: CASSSAGDRGHSGANVLTF

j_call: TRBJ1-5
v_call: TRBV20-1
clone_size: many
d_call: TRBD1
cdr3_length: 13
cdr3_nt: TGCAGTGCAGGGACAGGGGATTATCAGCCCCAGCATTTT
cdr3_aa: CSAGTGDYQPQHF

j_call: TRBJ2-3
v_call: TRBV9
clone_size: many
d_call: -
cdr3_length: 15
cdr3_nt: TGTGCCAGCAGCCCCCGGGACTTACGCACAGATACGCAGTATTTT
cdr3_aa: CASSPRDLRTDTQYF

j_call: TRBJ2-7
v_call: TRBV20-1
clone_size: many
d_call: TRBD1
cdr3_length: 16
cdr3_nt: TGCAGTGCTAGATATACAAGGACAGGGGATCACTACGAGCAGTACTTC
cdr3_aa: CSARYTRTGDHYEQYF

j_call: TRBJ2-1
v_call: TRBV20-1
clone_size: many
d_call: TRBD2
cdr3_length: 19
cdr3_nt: TGCAGTGCGCCCTCACGACTAGCGGGAGGACCCTCCTCCTACAATGAGCAGTTCTTC
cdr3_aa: CSAPSRLAGGPSSYNEQFF

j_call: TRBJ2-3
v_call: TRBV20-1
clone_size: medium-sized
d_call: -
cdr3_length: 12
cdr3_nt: TGCAGTGCTAGCGGACTCACAGATACGCAGTATTTT
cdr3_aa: CSASGLTDTQYF

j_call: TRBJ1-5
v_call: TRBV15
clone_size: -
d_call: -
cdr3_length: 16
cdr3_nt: TGTGCCACCAGCAGAGATAAGTCCCGGGGTAATCAGCCCCAGCATTTT
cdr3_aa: CATSRDKSRGNQPQHF

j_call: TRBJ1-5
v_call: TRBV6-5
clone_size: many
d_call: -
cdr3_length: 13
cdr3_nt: TGTGCCAGCAGTTACAGGGGGTATCAGCCCCAGCATTTT
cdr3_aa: CASSYRGYQPQHF

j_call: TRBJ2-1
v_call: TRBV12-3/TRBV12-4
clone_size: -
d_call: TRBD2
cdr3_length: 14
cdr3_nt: TGTGCCAGCAGGACTAGCGGGGGCCGAGATGAGCAGTTCTTC
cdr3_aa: CASRTSGGRDEQFF

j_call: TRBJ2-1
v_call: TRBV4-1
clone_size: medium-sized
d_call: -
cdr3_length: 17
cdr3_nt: TGCGCCAGCAGCCAAGGAACCGGAAGGGCCTCCTACAATGAGCAGTTCTTC
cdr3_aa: CASSQGTGRASYNEQFF

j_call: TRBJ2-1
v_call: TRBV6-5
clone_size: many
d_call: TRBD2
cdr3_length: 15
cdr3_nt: TGTGCCAGCAGTCAACTAGCGGGAGGCTACAATGAGCAGTTCTTC
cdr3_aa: CASSQLAGGYNEQFF

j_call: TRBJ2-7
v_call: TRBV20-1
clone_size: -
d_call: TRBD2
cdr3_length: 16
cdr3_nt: TGCAGTGCCTATCAGACTAGCGGGAGGGTGGAATACGAGCAGTACTTC
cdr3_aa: CSAYQTSGRVEYEQYF

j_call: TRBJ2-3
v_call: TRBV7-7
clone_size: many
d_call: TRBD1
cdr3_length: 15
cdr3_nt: TGTGCTAGCAGCTTCGGACAGGGATCGACAGATACGCAGTATTTT
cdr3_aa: CASSFGQGSTDTQYF

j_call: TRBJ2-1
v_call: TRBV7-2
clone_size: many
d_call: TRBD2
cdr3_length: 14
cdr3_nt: TGTGCCAGCAGCTTAGGGGGGGGTGAAAATGAGCAGTTCTTC
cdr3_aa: CASSLGGGENEQFF

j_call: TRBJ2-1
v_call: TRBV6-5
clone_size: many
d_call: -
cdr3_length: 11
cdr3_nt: TGTGCCGGATATGGAGTCGATGAGCAGTTCTTC
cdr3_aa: CAGYGVDEQFF

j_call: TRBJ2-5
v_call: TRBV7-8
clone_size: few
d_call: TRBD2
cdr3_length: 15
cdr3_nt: TGTGCCAGCAGTGGGACTAGCGGGAGCCAAGAGACCCAGTACTTC
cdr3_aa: CASSGTSGSQETQYF

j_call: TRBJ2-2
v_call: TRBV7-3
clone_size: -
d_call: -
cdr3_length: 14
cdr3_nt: TGTGCCAGCAGCTTAGCGACAGGTGCTGGGGGGCTGTTTTTT
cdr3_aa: CASSLATGAGGLFF

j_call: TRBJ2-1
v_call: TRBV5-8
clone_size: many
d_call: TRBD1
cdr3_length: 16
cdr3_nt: TGTGCCAGCAGCTTTGGGACAGCCGTTTCCTACAATGAGCAGTTCTTC
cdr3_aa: CASSFGTAVSYNEQFF

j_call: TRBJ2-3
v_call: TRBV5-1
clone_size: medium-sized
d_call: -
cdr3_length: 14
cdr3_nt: TGCGCCAGCAGCATCAGTGCTAGCACAGATACGCAGTATTTT
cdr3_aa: CASSISASTDTQYF

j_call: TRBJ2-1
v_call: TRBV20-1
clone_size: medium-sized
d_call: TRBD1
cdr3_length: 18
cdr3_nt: TGCAGTGCTAGACCACACGCCGGGGACAGGGAAAGGAGAGATGAGCAGTTCTTC
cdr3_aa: CSARPHAGDRERRDEQFF

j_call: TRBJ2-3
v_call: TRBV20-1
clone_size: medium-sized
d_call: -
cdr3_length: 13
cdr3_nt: TGCAGTGAATTCTCGTCGGGCACAGATACGCAGTATTTT
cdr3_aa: CSEFSSGTDTQYF

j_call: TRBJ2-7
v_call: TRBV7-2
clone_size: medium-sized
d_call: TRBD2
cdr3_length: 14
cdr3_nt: TGTGCCAGCAGCTTGGGACTAGCGGGAGACGAGCAGTACTTC
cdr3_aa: CASSLGLAGDEQYF

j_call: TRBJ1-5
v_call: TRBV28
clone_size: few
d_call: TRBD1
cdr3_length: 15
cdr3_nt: TGTGCCAGCAGCTCAGATTCAGGGGGCTGGCAGCCCCAGCATTTT
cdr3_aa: CASSSDSGGWQPQHF

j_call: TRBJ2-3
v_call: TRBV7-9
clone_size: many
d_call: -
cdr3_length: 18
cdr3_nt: TGTGCCAGCAGCTTAGTGGGTGTAGCGACGGGGGGCACAGATACGCAGTATTTT
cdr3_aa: CASSLVGVATGGTDTQYF

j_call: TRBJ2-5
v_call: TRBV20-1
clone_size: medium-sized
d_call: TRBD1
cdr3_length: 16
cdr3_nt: TGCAGTGCTAGACAAAGTAGGACAGGGACCATTGAGACCCAGTACTTC
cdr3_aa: CSARQSRTGTIETQYF

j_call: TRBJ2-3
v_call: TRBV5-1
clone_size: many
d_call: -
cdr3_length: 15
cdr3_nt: TGCGCCAGCAGCACGGGGGAGCTGGACACAGATACGCAGTATTTT
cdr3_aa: CASSTGELDTDTQYF

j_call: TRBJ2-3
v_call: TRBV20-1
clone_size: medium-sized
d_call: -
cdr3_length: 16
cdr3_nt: TGCAGTGCTACTAACACGGCGGGCGCTAGCACAGATACGCAGTATTTT
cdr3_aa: CSATNTAGASTDTQYF

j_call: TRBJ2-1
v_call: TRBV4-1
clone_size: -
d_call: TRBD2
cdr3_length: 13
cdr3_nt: TGCGCCAGCTCGGGACTAGCGGGGGGCGATGAGTTCTTC
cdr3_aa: CASSGLAGGDEFF

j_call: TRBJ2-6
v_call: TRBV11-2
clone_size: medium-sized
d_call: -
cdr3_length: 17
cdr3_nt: TGTGCCAGCAGCTCAATGATCCTGACCTCTGGGGCCAACGTCCTGACTTTC
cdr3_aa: CASSSMILTSGANVLTF

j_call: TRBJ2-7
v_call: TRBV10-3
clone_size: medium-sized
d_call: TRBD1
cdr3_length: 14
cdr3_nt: TGTGCCACCGGACAGGCCCCTCTCTCCTACGAGCAGTACTTC
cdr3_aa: CATGQAPLSYEQYF

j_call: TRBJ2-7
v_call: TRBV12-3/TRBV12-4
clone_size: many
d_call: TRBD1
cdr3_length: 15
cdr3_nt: TGTGCCAGCAGGAAGACCGGGACAGGGCCCTACGAGCAGTACTTC
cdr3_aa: CASRKTGTGPYEQYF

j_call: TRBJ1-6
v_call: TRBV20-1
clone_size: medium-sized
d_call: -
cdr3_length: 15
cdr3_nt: TGCAGTGCTAGACCTCGATCGGGGAATAATTCACCCCTCCACTTT
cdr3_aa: CSARPRSGNNSPLHF

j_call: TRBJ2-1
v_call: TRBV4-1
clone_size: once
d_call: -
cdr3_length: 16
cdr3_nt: TGCGCCAGCAGCCAAAATTTCCTGACGGATGACAATGAGCAGTTCTTC
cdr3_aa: CASSQNFLTDDNEQFF

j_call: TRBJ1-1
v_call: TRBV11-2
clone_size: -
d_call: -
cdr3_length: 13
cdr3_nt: TGTGCCAGCAAGTTAACACAGAACACTGAAGCTTTCTTT
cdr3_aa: CASKLTQNTEAFF

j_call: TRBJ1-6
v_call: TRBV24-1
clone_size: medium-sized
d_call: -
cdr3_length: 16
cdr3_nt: TGTGCCACCAGTGCCGAGGACAGCTCCTATAATTCACCCCTCCACTTT
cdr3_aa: CATSAEDSSYNSPLHF

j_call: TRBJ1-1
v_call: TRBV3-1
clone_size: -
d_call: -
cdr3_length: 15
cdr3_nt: TGTGCCAGCAGCTCCCAAGGGTCAGGGCACACTGAAGCTTTCTTT
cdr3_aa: CASSSQGSGHTEAFF

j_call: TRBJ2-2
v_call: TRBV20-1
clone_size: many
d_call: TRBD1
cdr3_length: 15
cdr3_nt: TGCAGTGCTAGAGCGGGAGACAGGGGGACCGGGGAGCTGTTTTTT
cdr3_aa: CSARAGDRGTGELFF

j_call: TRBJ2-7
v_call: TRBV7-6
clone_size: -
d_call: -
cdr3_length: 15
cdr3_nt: TGTGCCAGCAGCTTAATGGGGTCAGGGCCGTACGAGCAGTACTTC
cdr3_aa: CASSLMGSGPYEQYF

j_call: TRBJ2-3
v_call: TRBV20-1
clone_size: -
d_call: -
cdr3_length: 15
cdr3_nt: TGCAGTGTAACAACAAGGGGAACCACCACAGATACGCAGTATTTT
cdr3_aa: CSVTTRGTTTDTQYF

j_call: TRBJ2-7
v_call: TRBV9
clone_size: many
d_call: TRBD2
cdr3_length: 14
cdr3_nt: TGTGCCAGCAGCCCAGCGGGAGTAGGCTACGAGCAGTACTTC
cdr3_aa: CASSPAGVGYEQYF